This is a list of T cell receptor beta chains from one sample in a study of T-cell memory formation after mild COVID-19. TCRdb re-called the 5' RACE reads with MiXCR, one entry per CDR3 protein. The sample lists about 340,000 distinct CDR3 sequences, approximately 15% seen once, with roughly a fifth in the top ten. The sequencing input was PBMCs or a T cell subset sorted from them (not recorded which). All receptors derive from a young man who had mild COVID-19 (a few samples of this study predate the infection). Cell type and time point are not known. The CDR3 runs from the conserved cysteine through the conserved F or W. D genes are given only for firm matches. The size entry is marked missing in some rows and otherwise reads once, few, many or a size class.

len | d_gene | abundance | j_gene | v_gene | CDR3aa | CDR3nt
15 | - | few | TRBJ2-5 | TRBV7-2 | CASSTHSVTRETQYF | TGTGCCAGCAGCACTCATAGCGTCACACGGGAGACCCAGTACTTC
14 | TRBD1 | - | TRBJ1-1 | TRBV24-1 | CATSQGQGYTEAFF | TGTGCCACCAGTCAGGGACAGGGTTACACTGAAGCTTTCTTT
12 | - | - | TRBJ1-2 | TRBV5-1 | CASSLEQDGYTF | TGCGCCAGCAGTCTGGAGCAGGATGGCTACACCTTC
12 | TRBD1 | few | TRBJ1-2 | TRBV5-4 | CASSPGTGGYTF | TGTGCCAGCAGCCCCGGGACAGGTGGCTACACCTTC
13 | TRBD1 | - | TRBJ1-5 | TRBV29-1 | CSAKQGNNQPQHF | TGCAGCGCCAAACAGGGGAACAATCAGCCCCAGCATTTT
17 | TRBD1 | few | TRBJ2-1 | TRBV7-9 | CASSPTAGTGTENEQFF | TGTGCCAGCAGCCCCACAGCCGGGACAGGGACCGAGAATGAGCAGTTCTTC
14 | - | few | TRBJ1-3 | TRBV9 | CASSVGLFGNTIYF | TGTGCCAGCAGCGTAGGTCTATTTGGAAACACCATATATTTT
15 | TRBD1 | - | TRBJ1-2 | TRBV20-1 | CSARDRDRGVYGYTF | TGCAGTGCTAGGGATCGGGACAGGGGGGTCTATGGCTACACCTTC
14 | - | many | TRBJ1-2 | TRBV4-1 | CASSQENWDYGYTF | TGCGCCAGCAGCCAAGAAAATTGGGACTATGGCTACACCTTC
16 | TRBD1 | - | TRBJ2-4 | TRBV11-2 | CASSQQGGSTLDIQYF | TGTGCCAGCAGCCAACAAGGGGGCTCAACCCTCGACATTCAGTACTTC
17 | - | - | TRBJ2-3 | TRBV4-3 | CASSQGASGGSTDTQYF | TGCGCCAGCAGCCAAGGGGCGAGTGGGGGAAGCACAGATACGCAGTATTTT
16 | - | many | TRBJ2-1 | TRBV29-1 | CSVEAYTPGTYNEQFF | TGCAGCGTTGAAGCGTATACCCCCGGGACTTACAATGAGCAGTTCTTC
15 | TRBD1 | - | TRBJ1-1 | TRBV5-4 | CASSRSPGQGLEAFF | TGTGCCAGCAGTCGAAGTCCGGGACAGGGTCTGGAAGCTTTCTTT
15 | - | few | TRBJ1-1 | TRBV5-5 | CASSWGGTVNTEAFF | TGTGCCAGCAGCTGGGGGGGGACCGTGAACACTGAAGCTTTCTTT
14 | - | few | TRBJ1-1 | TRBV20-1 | CSAPRNPGDTEAFF | TGCAGTGCCCCGAGGAATCCGGGAGACACTGAAGCTTTCTTT
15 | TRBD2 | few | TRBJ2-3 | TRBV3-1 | CASSPTAGNTDTQYF | TGTGCCAGCAGCCCCACAGCGGGGAACACAGATACGCAGTATTTT
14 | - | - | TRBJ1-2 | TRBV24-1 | CATSDAGQKHGYTF | TGTGCCACCAGTGATGCTGGACAGAAGCATGGCTACACCTTC
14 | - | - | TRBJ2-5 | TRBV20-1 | CSAKRGGGQETQYF | TGCAGTGCTAAGAGGGGGGGCGGTCAAGAGACCCAGTACTTC
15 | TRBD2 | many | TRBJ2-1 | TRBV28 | CAGLAGGRSYNEQFF | TGTGCCGGACTAGCGGGGGGGAGATCCTACAATGAGCAGTTCTTC
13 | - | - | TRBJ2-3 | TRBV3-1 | CASSQDAARTQYF | TGTGCAAGCAGCCAAGATGCAGCCCGGACGCAGTATTTT
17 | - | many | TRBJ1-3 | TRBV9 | CASSEGGGRDIGNTIYF | TGTGCCAGCAGCGAAGGGGGGGGACGCGATATTGGAAACACCATATATTTT
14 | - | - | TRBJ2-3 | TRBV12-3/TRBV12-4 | CASISGTPPGTQYF | TGTGCCAGCATCTCCGGGACTCCGCCCGGTACGCAGTATTTT
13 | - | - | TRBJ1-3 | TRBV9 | CASSGQGRNTIYF | TGTGCCAGCAGCGGGCAGGGCAGAAACACCATATATTTT
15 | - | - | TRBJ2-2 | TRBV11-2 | CASRREWGADGELFF | TGTGCCAGCCGCAGGGAGTGGGGGGCGGACGGGGAGCTGTTTTTT
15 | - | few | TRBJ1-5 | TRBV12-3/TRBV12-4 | CASSLALGGNQPQHF | TGTGCCAGCAGTTTAGCTCTAGGGGGCAATCAGCCCCAGCATTTT
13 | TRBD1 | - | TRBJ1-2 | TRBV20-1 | CSARYPQGDGYTF | TGCAGTGCTAGATACCCGCAGGGGGATGGCTACACCTTC
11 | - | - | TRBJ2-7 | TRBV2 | CASSEDHEQYF | TGTGCCAGCAGTGAAGACCACGAGCAGTACTTC
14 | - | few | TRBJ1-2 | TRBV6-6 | CASTPRRGNYGYTF | TGTGCCAGCACCCCCCGGCGGGGGAACTATGGCTACACCTTC
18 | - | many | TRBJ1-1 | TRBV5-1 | CASSLAGGLRGGNTEAFF | TGCGCCAGCAGCTTGGCCGGAGGCCTTAGAGGGGGAAACACTGAAGCTTTCTTT
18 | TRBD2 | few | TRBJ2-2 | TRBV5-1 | CASSLAGLAGRNTGELFF | TGCGCCAGCAGCTTGGCGGGACTAGCGGGCCGAAACACCGGGGAGCTGTTTTTT
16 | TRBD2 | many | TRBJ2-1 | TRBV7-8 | CASSLAGGGAENEQFF | TGTGCCAGCAGCTTAGCCGGCGGGGGGGCGGAGAATGAGCAGTTCTTC
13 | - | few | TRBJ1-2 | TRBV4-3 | CASSQDMGGGYTF | TGCGCCAGCAGCCAAGATATGGGCGGCGGCTACACCTTC
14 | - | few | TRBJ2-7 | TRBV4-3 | CASSQEIGDYEQYF | TGCGCCAGCAGCCAAGAAATAGGGGACTACGAGCAGTACTTC
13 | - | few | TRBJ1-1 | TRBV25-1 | CASSESGSQPAFF | TGTGCCAGCAGTGAATCTGGGTCCCAGCCAGCTTTCTTT
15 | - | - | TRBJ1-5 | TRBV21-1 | CASSTRSYSNQPQHF | TGTGCCAGCAGCACCCGTAGCTATAGCAATCAGCCCCAGCATTTT
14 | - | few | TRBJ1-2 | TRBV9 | CASSVGGGDYRYTF | TGTGCCAGCAGCGTCGGAGGCGGTGATTATCGCTACACCTTC
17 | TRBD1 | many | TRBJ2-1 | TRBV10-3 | CAISEMTGGDSYNEQFF | TGTGCCATCAGTGAAATGACAGGGGGAGACTCCTACAATGAGCAGTTCTTC
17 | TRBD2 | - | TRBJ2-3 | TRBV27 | CASSFWGGSGESDTQYF | TGTGCCAGCAGTTTTTGGGGGGGTAGCGGGGAGTCAGATACGCAGTATTTT
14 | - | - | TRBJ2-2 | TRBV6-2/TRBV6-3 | CASSYTGSTGELFF | TGTGCCAGCAGTTACACGGGTAGCACCGGGGAGCTGTTTTTT
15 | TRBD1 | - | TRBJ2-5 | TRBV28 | CASSSHRQGLETQYF | TGTGCCAGCAGTTCCCACCGACAGGGTCTAGAGACCCAGTACTTC
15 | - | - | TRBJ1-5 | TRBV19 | CASSVFFTAGQPQHF | TGTGCCAGTAGTGTGTTTTTTACAGCCGGTCAGCCCCAGCATTTT
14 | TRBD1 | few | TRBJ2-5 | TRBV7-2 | CASSSGQGTGSQYF | TGTGCCAGCAGCTCGGGACAGGGAACGGGGTCCCAGTACTTC
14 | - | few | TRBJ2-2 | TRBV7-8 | CASSYGPNTGELFF | TGTGCCAGCAGCTACGGTCCCAACACCGGGGAGCTGTTTTTT
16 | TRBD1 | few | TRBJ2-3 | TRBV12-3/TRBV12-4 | CASSPGTGFGTDTQYF | TGTGCCAGCAGCCCAGGGACAGGGTTCGGCACAGATACGCAGTATTTT
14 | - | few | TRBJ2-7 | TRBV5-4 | CASSWTSTPYEQYF | TGTGCCAGCAGCTGGACATCCACCCCCTACGAGCAGTACTTC
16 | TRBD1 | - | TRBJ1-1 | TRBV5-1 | CASSVTGGVRNTEAFF | TGCGCCAGCAGCGTAACAGGGGGCGTTAGGAACACTGAAGCTTTCTTT